This entry describes one T cell receptor (beta chain). The antigen is undetermined. Individual cDNA molecules carried attached unique molecular identifiers. TCRdb called the 5' RACE reads again in MiXCR, with one record for every CDR3 protein. The sample has fewer than 120,000 distinct CDR3 sequences, 10% to 15% seen once. These data are taken from a study of early T cells in non-severe SARS-CoV-2 infection. Study-wide context: Unsorted whole blood bulk RNA was sequenced, with unpaired chains. Points from the study as a whole: A preference for anti-spike CD8 responses marked VDJdb matching, which missed private and CD4 specificities.

Deletions cut 5 bases from V and 0 bases from J, with 12 bases between. The germline CDR1 and CDR2 sequences are SEHNR and FQNEAQ (reference sequence). The CDR3 contains 15 residues. The chain links TRBV7-9 to TRBJ2-3, with unresolved D. The sequence was obtained from an adult who was a healthcare worker with PCR-confirmed SARS-CoV-2 infection or an uninfected control (not recorded which). The sequences come from whole blood, collected at baseline. In DNA form, the CDR3 reads TGTGCCAGCAGCCGCCTGTCTCCCAGCACAGATACGCAGTATTTT. Translation: CASSRLSPSTDTQYF. Full variable domain (remainder filled in from reference TRBV7-9 and TRBJ2-3): DTGVSQNPRHKITKRGQNVTFRCDPISEHNRLYWYRQTLGQGPEFLTYFQNEAQLEKSRLLSDRFSAERPKGSFSTLEIQRTEQGDSAMYLCASSRLSPSTDTQYFGPGTRLTVL.